These T cell receptor beta chains were read from a single sample in a study of T cell responses to AZD1222 COVID-19 vaccine. Produced via immunoSEQ multiplex PCR; TCRdb's table is partial and in-frame only. The sample has under 40,000 clones, 78% seen once. The sequences come from peripheral blood, collected 28 days after the second AZD1222 dose. The receptors were sampled from an adult who received the AZD1222 COVID-19 vaccine. CDR3s include the opening cysteine and the closing phenylalanine or tryptophan. A D gene is named only where the DNA matches it firmly. Rows may omit the clone size; those that give it use once, few, many or a size class.

>TRBD2|-|19|TRBV7-2|TRBJ2-5
TGTGCCAGCAGCTTAGGACTCTCTAGCGGGAGGCCCAAACAAGAGACCCAGTACTTC
CASSLGLSSGRPKQETQYF
>TRBD2|-|17|TRBV5-1|TRBJ2-1
TGCGCCAGCAGCCGACAAGGACTAGCGGGAGGGGACAATGAGCAGTTCTTC
CASSRQGLAGGDNEQFF
>-|once|15|TRBV19|TRBJ1-6
TGTGCCAGTAGTATTTCGGACAGTAATAATTCACCCCTCCACTTT
CASSISDSNNSPLHF
>-|-|14|TRBV7-2|TRBJ2-3
TGTGCCAGCAGCCAAACTCAACTAGCCCTTACGCAGTATTTT
CASSQTQLALTQYF
>TRBD1|-|15|TRBV15|TRBJ1-2
TGTGCCACCAGCAGGGGCCATGGACAGGGGGCAAGCTACACCTTC
CATSRGHGQGASYTF
>-|few|14|TRBV18|TRBJ1-2
TGTGCCAGCTCACCACCGACAGGCCTCTATGGCTACACCTTC
CASSPPTGLYGYTF
>-|few|14|TRBV19|TRBJ1-3
TGTGCCAGTAGTATTCAGGGACTAGGAAACACCATATATTTT
CASSIQGLGNTIYF
>-|-|18|TRBV11-2|TRBJ2-5
TGTGCCAGCAGCTTAGCAGGTCCCTGGGTTAGTGGAAAAGAGACCCAGTACTTC
CASSLAGPWVSGKETQYF
>TRBD1|-|15|TRBV19|TRBJ1-2
TGTGCCAGTAGTACTAGGGACAGCAGGTACTATGGCTACACCTTC
CASSTRDSRYYGYTF
>TRBD2|few|19|TRBV5-8|TRBJ2-2
TGTGCCAGCAGCTTGGATGGTAGCGGGATTTCCGATTACACCGGGGAGCTGTTTTTT
CASSLDGSGISDYTGELFF
>TRBD1|-|14|TRBV9|TRBJ1-1
TGTGCCAGCAGCGCCAGTCAGGGGGTCTCTGAAGCTTTCTTT
CASSASQGVSEAFF
>TRBD1|-|20|TRBV23-1|TRBJ2-5
TGCGCCAGCCGATCGGGACAGAACATACGTCATGCTGAGGTAAAGGGGACCCAGTACTTC
CASRSGQNIRHAEVKGTQYF
>TRBD2|-|15|TRBV27|TRBJ2-5
TGTGCCAGCAGTTTATCTGCGGGAGGGGGGGAGACCCAGTACTTC
CASSLSAGGGETQYF
>-|few|14|TRBV7-9|TRBJ1-5
TGTGCCAGCAGCGCCGGGACGGACAATCAGCCCCAGCATTTT
CASSAGTDNQPQHF
>TRBD1|-|14|TRBV27|TRBJ1-6
TGTGCCAGCAGTCCGGACAGGTATAATTCACCCCTCCACTTT
CASSPDRYNSPLHF
>TRBD2|-|15|TRBV4-2|TRBJ2-1
TGTGCCAGCAGCCTTGCGGGAGGGTCAAACTCTGAGCAGTTCTTC
CASSLAGGSNSEQFF
>TRBD1|-|14|TRBV19|TRBJ1-2
TGTGCCAGTAGACGCAGGGGGACGAACTATGGCTACACCTTC
CASRRRGTNYGYTF
>-|-|14|TRBV6-5|TRBJ1-1
TGTGCCAGCAGTCAGGACGGCCTAACCACTGAAGCTTTCTTT
CASSQDGLTTEAFF
>-|few|14|TRBV27|TRBJ1-2
TGTGCCAGCAGCCCGTACGGTTCTAACTATGGCTACACCTTC
CASSPYGSNYGYTF
>-|-|10|TRBV2|TRBJ1-2
TGTGCCAGCAGTGATTATGGCTACACCTTC
CASSDYGYTF
>-|-|15|TRBV7-9|TRBJ1-1
TGTGCCAGCAGCCCGGGGGAAGCGATGAACACTGAAGCTTTCTTT
CASSPGEAMNTEAFF
>TRBD1|-|14|TRBV6-5|TRBJ2-3
TGTGCCAGCAGGTCGGACAGGAATGGATATACGCAGTATTTT
CASRSDRNGYTQYF
>-|-|14|TRBV7-9|TRBJ1-6
TGTGCCAGCAGCTTTGGACAGCCATATTCACCCCTCCACTTT
CASSFGQPYSPLHF
>-|once|14|TRBV19|TRBJ1-5
TGTGCCAGTAGTATTGAAGGCCTAGATCAGCCCCAGCATTTT
CASSIEGLDQPQHF
>-|-|12|TRBV30|TRBJ2-3
TGTGCCTGGAGTGAAGGAGGGGATACGCAGTATTTT
CAWSEGGDTQYF
>-|-|15|TRBV27|TRBJ1-6
TGTGCCAGCAGTTTAGGCGCTATACAAAAGGGACCCCTCCACTTT
CASSLGAIQKGPLHF
>TRBD1|-|14|TRBV19|TRBJ1-2
TGTGCCAGTAGCGGAGAAGGGGGCAGCTATGGCTACACCTTC
CASSGEGGSYGYTF
>-|-|17|TRBV28|TRBJ1-2
TGTGCCAGCAGTTTATCGGGTCCGGGACGGGGGGGCTATGGCTACACCTTC
CASSLSGPGRGGYGYTF
>TRBD1|-|14|TRBV29-1|TRBJ1-1
TGCAGCGCCGACCGGGACAGGGTAGGTACTGAAGCTTTCTTT
CSADRDRVGTEAFF
>-|few|14|TRBV6-5|TRBJ1-1
TGTGCCAGCAGCCCCCCCGGGGCGGGCACTGAAGCTTTCTTT
CASSPPGAGTEAFF
>TRBD2|-|16|TRBV7-6|TRBJ2-1
TGTGCCAGCAGCTTAGGTAGCGGGGTCTCCTACAATGAGCAGTTCTTC
CASSLGSGVSYNEQFF
>-|-|15|TRBV6-4|TRBJ1-2
TGTGCCAGCAGAGAAGGTCCAGCTCCTAACTATGGCTACACCTTC
CASREGPAPNYGYTF
>-|-|12|TRBV29-1|TRBJ2-1
TGCAGCACCCGGGACCTGTACAATGAGCAGTTCTTC
CSTRDLYNEQFF
>TRBD2|-|15|TRBV7-9|TRBJ2-5
TGTGCCAGCAGCTTAGGGCTAGCGGGAGCAGAGACCCAGTACTTC
CASSLGLAGAETQYF
>-|-|19|TRBV11-3|TRBJ2-3
TGTGCCAGCAGCTTAGATTCAGGCCCATTTGGGCTAGGGACAGATACGCAGTATTTT
CASSLDSGPFGLGTDTQYF
>-|-|16|TRBV10-3|TRBJ1-5
TGTGCCATCAGTGAGTCTTGGCACAATAGCAATCAGCCCCAGCATTTT
CAISESWHNSNQPQHF
>-|few|15|TRBV27|TRBJ1-3
TGTGCCAGCAGCCGAGCCTGGAGCTCTGGAAACACCATATATTTT
CASSRAWSSGNTIYF
>TRBD1|-|15|TRBV19|TRBJ1-6
TGTGCCAGTAGTATATACGGACAGGGTGGTTCACCCCTCCACTTT
CASSIYGQGGSPLHF
>TRBD1|-|15|TRBV14|TRBJ1-2
TGTGCCAGCAGCCAGACTGCCGGGACAGCGTATGGCTACACCTTC
CASSQTAGTAYGYTF
>-|once|13|TRBV18|TRBJ1-4
TGTGCCAGCTCACCCTACGCGGGTGAAAAACTGTTTTTT
CASSPYAGEKLFF
>-|-|13|TRBV7-2|TRBJ1-3
TGTGCCAGCAGCCTAGAGGGCCGAAACACCATATATTTT
CASSLEGRNTIYF
>-|few|17|TRBV10-3|TRBJ2-3
TGTGCCATCAGTGTAGGCCTGTGGGCAGGTCCGGGGGATACGCAGTATTTT
CAISVGLWAGPGDTQYF
>TRBD2|few|14|TRBV29-1|TRBJ2-1
TGCAGCGTTGATAGCGGGGCCTCCTACAATGAGCAGTTCTTC
CSVDSGASYNEQFF
>-|once|13|TRBV19|TRBJ1-2
TGTGCCAGTAGTCGTCAAGCCAGCTATGGCTACACCTTC
CASSRQASYGYTF
>-|-|14|TRBV10-3|TRBJ2-3
TGTGCCACCTCGGGACCTCGGACCACAGATACGCAGTATTTT
CATSGPRTTDTQYF
>-|-|13|TRBV10-3|TRBJ2-3
TGTGCCATCGGGCGGGCATGGGCAGATACGCAGTATTTT
CAIGRAWADTQYF
>-|few|13|TRBV4-1|TRBJ1-3
TGCGCCAGCAGCCACCTAGATGGAAACACCATATATTTT
CASSHLDGNTIYF
>-|once|13|TRBV2|TRBJ1-1
TGTGCCAGCTTGTACGGGGCGGATGGTGAAGCTTTCTTT
CASLYGADGEAFF
>-|-|14|TRBV2|TRBJ2-2
TGTGCCACCTTAGGACCTTTTGGTGCCGGGGAGCTGTTTTTT
CATLGPFGAGELFF
>-|-|14|TRBV9|TRBJ1-4
TGTGCCAGCAGCGTAGACAACGATTCTGAAAAACTGTTTTTT
CASSVDNDSEKLFF
>-|once|11|TRBV10-2|TRBJ1-2
TGCGCCAGCATGGGGCAAGCTGGCTACACCTTC
CASMGQAGYTF
>-|-|13|TRBV12-3/TRBV12-4|TRBJ1-5
TGTGCCAGCCATGGGACGGGTAATCAGCCCCAGCATTTT
CASHGTGNQPQHF
>TRBD1|-|15|TRBV30|TRBJ1-5
TGTGCCTGGAGCCGGACAGGGTGGGACAATCAGCCCCAGCATTTT
CAWSRTGWDNQPQHF